This is a list of T cell receptor beta chains from one sample in a study of response to subunit inactivated influenza vaccine. TCRdb reprocessed the RT-PCR reads via MiXCR and lists one record per CDR3 protein. The table lists hundreds of thousands of distinct CDR3 sequences, 25% of them singletons. This specimen consisted of CD4+ T cells sorted from PBMCs, obtained less than 6 days after vaccination. The receptor source for this set is a man over 45 who received an inactivated influenza vaccine. Each CDR3 is given with its conserved first and last residue. Each record gives: V gene, D gene, clone size, J gene, CDR3 protein, CDR3 DNA. A D gene is named only where the DNA matches it firmly. The size of a clone is reported for some rows only, either as once, few or many, or as a class for expanded clones.

v_call: TRBV11-2; d_call: TRBD2; clone_size: many; j_call: TRBJ2-1; cdr3_aa: CASSLVGGRVDEQFF; cdr3_nt: TGTGCCAGCAGCTTAGTTGGCGGGAGGGTCGATGAGCAGTTCTTC
v_call: TRBV11-2; d_call: .; clone_size: few; j_call: TRBJ1-6; cdr3_aa: CASSQGSNSPLHF; cdr3_nt: TGTGCCAGCAGCCAGGGGTCTAATTCACCCCTCCACTTT
v_call: TRBV15; d_call: .; clone_size: .; j_call: TRBJ2-7; cdr3_aa: CATQGSSLSSEQYF; cdr3_nt: TGTGCCACTCAAGGATCTAGCCTAAGTAGCGAGCAGTACTTC
v_call: TRBV19; d_call: TRBD1; clone_size: few; j_call: TRBJ1-5; cdr3_aa: CASTETGGDQPQHF; cdr3_nt: TGTGCCAGTACCGAGACAGGGGGGGATCAGCCCCAGCATTTT
v_call: TRBV7-2; d_call: .; clone_size: .; j_call: TRBJ2-2; cdr3_aa: CASSSNVGVAGELFF; cdr3_nt: TGTGCCAGCAGTTCGAACGTCGGTGTGGCCGGGGAGCTGTTTTTT
v_call: TRBV6-1; d_call: TRBD1; clone_size: .; j_call: TRBJ1-1; cdr3_aa: CASNYDGTAVEAFF; cdr3_nt: TGTGCCAGCAACTACGACGGGACAGCCGTTGAAGCTTTCTTT
v_call: TRBV7-2; d_call: .; clone_size: .; j_call: TRBJ2-1; cdr3_aa: CASSSRLGNEQFF; cdr3_nt: TGTGCCAGCAGCTCCCGACTCGGCAATGAGCAGTTCTTC
v_call: TRBV5-1; d_call: TRBD1; clone_size: .; j_call: TRBJ2-7; cdr3_aa: CASSLVSGQGGYEQYF; cdr3_nt: TGCGCCAGCAGCTTGGTTTCGGGACAGGGAGGCTACGAGCAGTACTTC
v_call: TRBV12-3/TRBV12-4; d_call: .; clone_size: few; j_call: TRBJ1-5; cdr3_aa: CASSTMTGQNQPQHF; cdr3_nt: TGTGCCAGCAGTACAATGACGGGACAAAATCAGCCCCAGCATTTT
v_call: TRBV20-1; d_call: .; clone_size: .; j_call: TRBJ2-3; cdr3_aa: CSAPQLASTDTQYF; cdr3_nt: TGCAGTGCTCCCCAGCTAGCTAGCACAGATACGCAGTATTTT
v_call: TRBV7-2; d_call: .; clone_size: few; j_call: TRBJ2-2; cdr3_aa: CASSLFGAAGELFF; cdr3_nt: TGTGCCAGCAGCTTATTTGGAGCGGCCGGGGAGCTGTTTTTT
v_call: TRBV28; d_call: .; clone_size: .; j_call: TRBJ2-5; cdr3_aa: CASSSGPIRWAQYF; cdr3_nt: TGTGCCAGCAGTTCCGGACCAATTCGGTGGGCCCAGTACTTC
v_call: TRBV7-3; d_call: TRBD2; clone_size: .; j_call: TRBJ2-2; cdr3_aa: CASSFSGSPSTGELFF; cdr3_nt: TGTGCCAGCAGCTTTAGCGGGAGCCCCAGCACCGGGGAGCTGTTTTTT
v_call: TRBV2; d_call: .; clone_size: many; j_call: TRBJ2-3; cdr3_aa: CASGGPNRSTDTQYF; cdr3_nt: TGTGCCAGCGGAGGTCCCAACCGGAGCACAGATACGCAGTATTTT
v_call: TRBV4-2; d_call: TRBD2; clone_size: .; j_call: TRBJ2-3; cdr3_aa: CASSQNQRGGTDTQYF; cdr3_nt: TGTGCCAGCAGCCAAAACCAGCGGGGGGGCACAGATACGCAGTATTTT
v_call: TRBV12-3/TRBV12-4; d_call: .; clone_size: .; j_call: TRBJ1-2; cdr3_aa: CASSSAVGYTF; cdr3_nt: TGTGCCAGCAGTTCCGCCGTAGGGTACACCTTC
v_call: TRBV20-1; d_call: TRBD2; clone_size: many; j_call: TRBJ2-7; cdr3_aa: CSATGTSGSYEQYF; cdr3_nt: TGCAGTGCGACCGGGACTAGCGGATCCTACGAGCAGTACTTC
v_call: TRBV7-9; d_call: TRBD2; clone_size: few; j_call: TRBJ2-5; cdr3_aa: CASSTRTSSETQYF; cdr3_nt: TGTGCCAGCAGCACGAGGACTAGCTCGGAGACCCAGTACTTC
v_call: TRBV5-6; d_call: .; clone_size: .; j_call: TRBJ2-7; cdr3_aa: CASSQNGTFTYEQYF; cdr3_nt: TGTGCCAGCAGCCAAAACGGGACCTTCACCTACGAGCAGTACTTC
v_call: TRBV2; d_call: TRBD1; clone_size: few; j_call: TRBJ2-2; cdr3_aa: CASSRGTGGNTGELFF; cdr3_nt: TGTGCCAGCAGTAGAGGGACAGGGGGGAACACCGGGGAGCTGTTTTTT
v_call: TRBV20-1; d_call: TRBD2; clone_size: many; j_call: TRBJ2-5; cdr3_aa: CSGWSSGGKTQYF; cdr3_nt: TGCAGTGGGTGGTCCAGCGGGGGAAAGACCCAGTACTTC
v_call: TRBV20-1; d_call: .; clone_size: .; j_call: TRBJ2-7; cdr3_aa: CSGEVEDYEQYF; cdr3_nt: TGCAGTGGGGAGGTAGAGGATTACGAGCAGTACTTC
v_call: TRBV10-3; d_call: .; clone_size: few; j_call: TRBJ1-6; cdr3_aa: CAISDTGFYNSPLHF; cdr3_nt: TGTGCCATCAGTGACACAGGGTTCTATAATTCACCCCTCCACTTT
v_call: TRBV29-1; d_call: .; clone_size: medium-sized; j_call: TRBJ2-7; cdr3_aa: CSVGGFRTEQYF; cdr3_nt: TGCAGCGTTGGGGGCTTTCGGACCGAGCAGTACTTC
v_call: TRBV6-5; d_call: .; clone_size: few; j_call: TRBJ1-5; cdr3_aa: CASSYAQGSQPQHF; cdr3_nt: TGTGCCAGCAGTTACGCGCAGGGAAGTCAGCCCCAGCATTTT
v_call: TRBV5-5; d_call: TRBD1; clone_size: many; j_call: TRBJ1-5; cdr3_aa: CASSVGIRAKGQQPQHF; cdr3_nt: TGTGCCAGCAGCGTAGGGATAAGGGCTAAGGGACAGCAGCCCCAGCATTTT
v_call: TRBV20-1; d_call: TRBD2; clone_size: .; j_call: TRBJ2-7; cdr3_aa: CSASLAGLGQGPYEQYF; cdr3_nt: TGCAGTGCTTCACTAGCGGGATTGGGTCAAGGCCCCTACGAGCAGTACTTC
v_call: TRBV6-2/TRBV6-3; d_call: TRBD2; clone_size: few; j_call: TRBJ2-3; cdr3_aa: CACRSGGYSTDTQYF; cdr3_nt: TGTGCCTGCCGGAGCGGGGGATATAGCACAGATACGCAGTATTTT
v_call: TRBV20-1; d_call: .; clone_size: few; j_call: TRBJ2-7; cdr3_aa: CSAPPSSAGEQYF; cdr3_nt: TGCAGTGCCCCGCCCTCATCGGCGGGCGAGCAGTACTTC
v_call: TRBV5-5; d_call: TRBD1; clone_size: .; j_call: TRBJ2-3; cdr3_aa: CASSFYAQGSDTQYF; cdr3_nt: TGTGCCAGCAGCTTTTATGCACAGGGGTCAGATACGCAGTATTTT
v_call: TRBV6-1; d_call: TRBD2; clone_size: few; j_call: TRBJ2-1; cdr3_aa: CASRGLAGGLGNEQFF; cdr3_nt: TGTGCCAGCAGAGGACTAGCGGGGGGGCTGGGCAATGAGCAGTTCTTC
v_call: TRBV4-2; d_call: .; clone_size: .; j_call: TRBJ1-6; cdr3_aa: CASSPGANSPLHF; cdr3_nt: TGTGCCAGCAGCCCCGGGGCCAATTCACCCCTCCACTTT
v_call: TRBV12-3/TRBV12-4; d_call: .; clone_size: .; j_call: TRBJ2-7; cdr3_aa: CASTSLGQGGSYEQYF; cdr3_nt: TGTGCCAGCACCTCCCTAGGACAAGGGGGATCCTACGAGCAGTACTTC
v_call: TRBV29-1; d_call: .; clone_size: .; j_call: TRBJ2-7; cdr3_aa: CSGQDAFSYEQYF; cdr3_nt: TGCAGCGGTCAAGATGCGTTCTCCTACGAGCAGTACTTC
v_call: TRBV18; d_call: .; clone_size: .; j_call: TRBJ2-7; cdr3_aa: CASSPQSYEQYF; cdr3_nt: TGTGCCAGCTCACCGCAGTCCTACGAGCAGTACTTC
v_call: TRBV5-5; d_call: TRBD1; clone_size: .; j_call: TRBJ2-4; cdr3_aa: CASSLSGTGGLDIQYF; cdr3_nt: TGTGCCAGCAGCTTGTCCGGGACAGGGGGTTTGGACATTCAGTACTTC